The present TCR beta chain was sequenced within a study of Ad26.COV2.S vaccination and SARS-CoV-2 variants. For the study at large: In the study, Ad26.COV2.S was injected intramuscularly once, or twice 56 days apart. Study-level findings and limits: For non-spike TCRs, breadth in vaccine recipients resembled that in placebo recipients. TCR breadth and depth analyses may have underestimated total T cell responses.

As for treatment: some 20 received Ad26.COV2.S at low or high dose, single or two shots; roughly 5 received placebo; per-sample allocation not given. The investigators took samples on day 63 after the first vaccine or placebo injection. An Ad26 vector that expressed Wuhan-strain SARS-CoV-2 spike constituted the vaccine. This clone was picked up one time. Its antigen is not identified. Measured with immunoSEQ multiplex PCR; TCRdb has only the in-frame clones, and not every one. The sample has fewer than 800,000 clones; about 90% are singletons. Per germline, CDR1 LGHNA and CDR2 YNFKEQ. The V end lost 8 bases, the J end lost 1 base, and 8 bases lay between the germline ends. The CDR3 spans 12 residues.

The TCR comes from a person aged 18 to 65 who received the Ad26.COV2.S COVID-19 vaccine or a placebo. The chain uses TRBV4-2 and TRBJ1-1; D is ambiguous. Sequenced here: peripheral blood, sampled in a trial of Ad26.COV2.S vaccine versus placebo. CDR3 loop: CASGGPNTEAFF. The CDR3 bases are TGTGCCAGCGGTGGTCCGAACACTGAAGCTTTCTTT.